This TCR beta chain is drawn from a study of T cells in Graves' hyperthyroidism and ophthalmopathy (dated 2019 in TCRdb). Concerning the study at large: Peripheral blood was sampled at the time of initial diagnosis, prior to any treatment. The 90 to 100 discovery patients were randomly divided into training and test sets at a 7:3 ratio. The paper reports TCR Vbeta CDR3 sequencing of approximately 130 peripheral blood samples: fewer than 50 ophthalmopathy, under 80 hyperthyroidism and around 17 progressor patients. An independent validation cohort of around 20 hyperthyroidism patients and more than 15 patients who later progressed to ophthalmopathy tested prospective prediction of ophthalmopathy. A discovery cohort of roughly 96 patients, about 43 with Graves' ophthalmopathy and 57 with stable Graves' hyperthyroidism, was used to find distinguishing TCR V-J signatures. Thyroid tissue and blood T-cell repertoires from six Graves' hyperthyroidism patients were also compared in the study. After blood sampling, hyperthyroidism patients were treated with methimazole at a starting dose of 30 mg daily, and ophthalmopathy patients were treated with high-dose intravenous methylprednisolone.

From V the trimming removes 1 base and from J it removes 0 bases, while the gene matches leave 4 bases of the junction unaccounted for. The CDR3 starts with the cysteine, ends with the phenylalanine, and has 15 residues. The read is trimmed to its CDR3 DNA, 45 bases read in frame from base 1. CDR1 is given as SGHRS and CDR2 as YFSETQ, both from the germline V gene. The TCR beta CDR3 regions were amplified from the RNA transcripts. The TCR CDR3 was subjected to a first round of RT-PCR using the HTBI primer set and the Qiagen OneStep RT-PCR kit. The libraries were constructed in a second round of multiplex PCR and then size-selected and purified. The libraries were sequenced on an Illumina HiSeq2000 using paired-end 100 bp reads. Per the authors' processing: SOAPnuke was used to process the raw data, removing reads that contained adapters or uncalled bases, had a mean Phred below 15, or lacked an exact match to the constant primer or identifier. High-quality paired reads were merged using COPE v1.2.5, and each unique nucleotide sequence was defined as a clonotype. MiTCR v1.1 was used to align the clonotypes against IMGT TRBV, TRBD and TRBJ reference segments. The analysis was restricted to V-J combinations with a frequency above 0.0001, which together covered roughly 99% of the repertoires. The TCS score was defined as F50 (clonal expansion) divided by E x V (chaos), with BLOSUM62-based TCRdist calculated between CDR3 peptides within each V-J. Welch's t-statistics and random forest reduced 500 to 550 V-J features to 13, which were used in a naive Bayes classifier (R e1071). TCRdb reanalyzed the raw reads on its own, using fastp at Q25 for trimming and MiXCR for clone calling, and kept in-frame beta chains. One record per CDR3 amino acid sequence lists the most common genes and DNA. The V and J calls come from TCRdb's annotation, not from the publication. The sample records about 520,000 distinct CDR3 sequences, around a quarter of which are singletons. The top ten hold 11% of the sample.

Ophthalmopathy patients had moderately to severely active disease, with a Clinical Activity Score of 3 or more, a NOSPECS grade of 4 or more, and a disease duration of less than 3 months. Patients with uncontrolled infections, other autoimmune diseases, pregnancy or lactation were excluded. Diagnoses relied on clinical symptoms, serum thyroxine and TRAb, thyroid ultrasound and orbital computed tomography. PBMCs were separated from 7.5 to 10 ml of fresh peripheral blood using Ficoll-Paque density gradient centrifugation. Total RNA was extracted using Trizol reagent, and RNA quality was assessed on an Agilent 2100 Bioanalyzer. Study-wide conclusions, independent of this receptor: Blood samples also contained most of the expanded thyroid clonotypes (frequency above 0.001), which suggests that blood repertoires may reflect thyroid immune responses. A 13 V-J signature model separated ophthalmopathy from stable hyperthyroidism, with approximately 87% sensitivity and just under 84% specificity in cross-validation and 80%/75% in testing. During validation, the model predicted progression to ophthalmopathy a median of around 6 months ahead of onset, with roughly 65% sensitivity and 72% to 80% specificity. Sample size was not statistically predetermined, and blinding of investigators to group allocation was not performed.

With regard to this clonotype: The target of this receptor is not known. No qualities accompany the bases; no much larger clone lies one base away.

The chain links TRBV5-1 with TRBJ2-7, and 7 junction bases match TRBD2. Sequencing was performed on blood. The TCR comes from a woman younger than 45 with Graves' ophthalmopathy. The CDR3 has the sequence CASSLRGGISYEQYF. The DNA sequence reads TGCGCCAGCAGCTTGAGGGGAGGGATCTCCTACGAGCAGTACTTC.